These 28 T cell receptor beta chains were all obtained from the same sample, sequenced in a study of blood T cells in healthy people across ages (dated by TCRdb to between 2015 and 2017). Library prep was done by 5' RACE. These reads were obtained on an Illumina HiSeq 2500. A second roughly 6 to 12 cycle PCR used a sample-barcoded 5' primer and a J-beta primer mix. The public reads were run again by TCRdb, first through fastp at Q25 and then through MiXCR, and only productive beta chains were kept. Identical CDR3 proteins give one entry, which carries the most common genes and DNA. The sample records around 1.5 million distinct CDR3 sequences, 42% of which are singletons. Approximately 7.9% of the sample goes to the ten largest clones. The sample was blood. The receptors were gathered from a woman under 30 in good health.

This clonotype appeared once. The chain has TRBV6-1 and TRBJ2-7, with 8 bases matching TRBD2. The CDR3 runs 14 residues. Germline loops: CDR1 MNHNS, CDR2 SASEGT. The junction had 9 bases not matched to a gene; V was cut back by 6 bases and J by 5 bases. The CDR3 loop is CASRPAGGLDEQYF. The CDR3, as DNA: TGTGCCAGCAGGCCGGCGGGGGGCCTCGACGAGCAGTACTTC.

The rearrangement uses TRBV6-5 and TRBJ2-5; D not certain. CDR1 is MNHEY and CDR2 is SVGAGI in the germline V gene. This CDR3 is built from 14 residues. Trimming cost V 0 bases and J 2 bases, with 7 bases left between them. DNA for the CDR3: TGTGCCAGCAGTTACTCGGCGGTACAAGAGACCCAGTACTTC. Its protein is CASSYSAVQETQYF.

Regarding this clonotype: It is unclear where the CDR3 begins or ends on the DNA, so no DNA is shown, and the CDR3 is as TCRdb lists it. The chain carries TRBV6-5 and TRBJ2-1; the table's D call, TRBD2, has no DNA check behind it. Germline CDR1 MNHEY, CDR2 SVGAGI. The CDR3 is 16 residues long, counting both termini. This CDR3 reads CASSSSASAGYNEQFF.

The sample holds a few counts of this clonotype. The chain joins TRBV6-1 to TRBJ2-1; unclear D gene. The CDR3 is 13 amino acids. Trimming pared 6 bases from V and 2 bases from J, leaving 8 bases between. From germline, CDR1 is MNHNS and CDR2 SASEGT. This chain's CDR3 is CASRPEPYNEQFF. As DNA, the CDR3 is TGTGCCAGCAGGCCCGAACCCTACAATGAGCAGTTCTTC.

This clonotype was counted a few times. The J gene is TRBJ2-1, the V gene TRBV6-1, with D possibly matching TRBD1 (5 bases). The length of the CDR3 is 13 residues. V lost 7 bases, J lost 8 bases, and 15 bases lay in between. The V gene's germline CDR1 is MNHNS and CDR2 SASEGT. In DNA form, the CDR3 reads TGTGCCAGCACCCCACAGACAGCATATGAGCAGTTCTTC. Protein: CASTPQTAYEQFF.

The J gene is TRBJ1-2, the V gene TRBV10-3, with D possibly TRBD1 on 5 matching bases. V gave up 4 bases and J gave up 3 bases, with 12 bases separating them. CDR3 size: 14 residues. Germline V CDR1 and CDR2: ENHRY, SYGVKD. The CDR3 spells CAISGREGYYGYTF. CDR3 coding DNA: TGTGCCATCAGTGGGAGGGAGGGGTACTATGGCTACACCTTC.

This chain links TRBV7-9 with TRBJ2-7, with D possibly being TRBD2 (5 bases). The CDR3 extends over 15 amino acids. The V and J ends lost 5 bases and 7 bases respectively, with 21 bases between them. Germline V gives CDR1 SEHNR, CDR2 FQNEAQ (reference sequence). This chain's CDR3 is CASSPLWTLYPEQYF. In DNA, the CDR3 is TGTGCCAGCAGCCCTCTCTGGACTCTATACCCAGAGCAGTACTTC.

The CDR3 sequence: CASSEFARVHEQFF. The CDR3 coding sequence is TGTGCCAGCAGTGAATTTGCGAGGGTCCATGAGCAGTTCTTC. The chain links TRBV6-1 to TRBJ2-1; D is perhaps TRBD2 (5 bases). Germline V lookup: CDR1 MNHNS, CDR2 SASEGT. V lost 2 bases, J lost 8 bases, and 13 bases lay in between. CDR3 size: 14 residues.

This clonotype was seen a few times. This chain connects TRBV29-1 to TRBJ1-1, with 7 nucleotides matching TRBD1. With 0 bases clipped from V and 2 bases from J, the junction kept 6 bases outside the gene matches. CDR3 size: 15 residues. In germline, CDR1 is SQVTM, CDR2 ANQGSEA. The CDR3 reads CSVEDRQGGNTEAFF. CDR3 nucleotide sequence: TGCAGCGTTGAAGATAGACAGGGAGGCAACACTGAAGCTTTCTTT.

The chain has TRBV4-1 and TRBJ2-5; D remains unclear. CDR1 is MGHRA and CDR2 is YSYEKL in the germline V gene. The CDR3 spans 18 residues. Trimming shortened V by 0 bases and J by 1 base, and 18 bases separated the two germline ends. For the CDR3, the DNA is TGCGCCAGCAGCCAAGATCCGTCCGTTGTAGGCCCCCAAGAGACCCAGTACTTC. Translating gives CASSQDPSVVGPQETQYF.

Notes on this clonotype: A much larger clonotype is one base distant, so this may be a read error. The chain carries TRBV5-1 and TRBJ2-3; D is uncertain. Germline assignment: CDR1 SGHRS and CDR2 YFSETQ. CDR3 length: 16 residues. The germline V and J ends were trimmed by 4 bases and 6 bases, with 21 bases remaining between them. The CDR3 protein is CASSTSGRAMGDTQYF. The CDR3 coding sequence is TGCGCCAGCAGCACATCAGGACGAGCGATGGGGGATACGCAGTATTTT.

Comment on this clonotype: One end of the junction does not line up with germline, which may come from a read error. The V gene is TRBV4-1, the J gene TRBJ1-4, with D possibly matching TRBD1 (6 bases). There are 17 residues in the CDR3. Germline values: CDR1 MGHRA, CDR2 YSYEKL. In nucleotides, the CDR3 is TGCGCCAGCAGACAAGTACCTACGACGGACAGACATGAAAAACTGTTTTTT. Translating gives CASRQVPTTDRHEKLFF.

The chain couples TRBV2 to TRBJ1-6; the D gene is possibly TRBD1 (6 bases). CDR1 is SNHLY, CDR2 FYNNEI, per germline. Trimming pared 8 bases from V and 2 bases from J, leaving 10 bases between. This CDR3 spans 14 amino acids. The DNA of the CDR3 is TGTGCCAGCGGGAGGGACACCTATAATTCACCCCTCCACTTT. This encodes CASGRDTYNSPLHF.

The chain uses TRBV4-1 and TRBJ1-2; D remains unclear. The CDR3 contains 15 residues. The germline CDR1 and CDR2 sequences are MGHRA and YSYEKL. Trimming removed 2 bases at V and 8 bases at J, with 18 bases between. The CDR3 spells CASSQNRFAERGYTF. CDR3 DNA: TGCGCCAGCAGCCAAAATAGATTCGCCGAACGCGGCTACACCTTC.

This sequence joins TRBV15 and TRBJ1-5; 8 nucleotides agree with TRBD1. With 6 bases clipped from V and 7 bases from J, the junction kept 5 bases outside the gene matches. CDR3 length equals 13 residues. Germline CDR1 LNHNV, CDR2 YYDKDF (reference sequence). CDR3: CATRNRGEQPQHF. For the CDR3, the DNA is TGTGCCACCAGAAACAGGGGGGAACAGCCCCAGCATTTT.

CDR3 region: CASSPGQSTGEQYF. As DNA, the CDR3 is TGTGCCAGCAGCCCGGGACAGTCCACGGGGGAGCAGTACTTC. J is TRBJ2-1 and V is TRBV6-6, with 7 bases matching TRBD1. Judging by the DNA end, TRBJ2-7 fits better; the J call may be wrong. This CDR3 contains 14 residues. CDR1 is MNHNY and CDR2 is SVGAGI in the germline V gene (reference sequence).

This clonotype has just a few counts. This sequence joins TRBV28 and TRBJ2-5; D is possibly TRBD1 (6 bases). TRBJ2-7 explains the end of the DNA better; the J call may be wrong. The CDR3 loop spans 14 amino acids. Germline V lookup: CDR1 MDHEN, CDR2 SYDVKM. CDR3 amino acids: CASSLTSGADEQYF. As DNA, the CDR3 is TGTGCCAGCAGTTTAACGTCAGGGGCCGACGAGCAGTACTTC.

The chain uses TRBV3-1 and TRBJ1-2, with D tentatively TRBD1 (6 bases). The CDR3 consists of 16 residues. The germline gives CDR1 LGHDT, CDR2 YNNKEL (reference sequence). V lost 3 bases and J lost 8, with 22 bases in between. Here the CDR3 reads CASSHLDSSNLWGYTF. CDR3 DNA sequence: TGTGCCAGCAGCCATTTGGACAGTTCTAATCTTTGGGGCTACACCTTC.

This clonotype was seen a handful of times. The chain recombines TRBV5-1 with TRBJ1-1, with 9 bases aligning to TRBD1. The germline V gene encodes CDR1 SGHRS and CDR2 YFSETQ. The V and J ends lost 1 base and 6 bases, in that order; junction bases with no gene match: 10. The CDR3 totals 16 residues. The chain's CDR3 is CASSLSEQGALAEAFF. The CDR3 DNA follows: TGCGCCAGCAGCTTGTCAGAACAGGGGGCGCTGGCTGAAGCTTTCTTT.

CDR3 bases: TGTGCCGTCCTCGGGGGACAGGATAACTATGGCTACACCTTC. This translates into CAVLGGQDNYGYTF. This rearrangement joins TRBV10-3 to TRBJ1-2; 8 nucleotides line up with TRBD1. J lost 1 base, V lost 11 bases, and 9 bases had no gene match. The V gene's germline CDR1 is ENHRY and CDR2 SYGVKD. The CDR3 consists of 14 residues.

A word on this clonotype: A read error is possible here, since a much larger clone lies one base away. The chain employs TRBV29-1 and TRBJ2-1; D may match TRBD1 or TRBD2 (5 bases each). V lost 8 bases and J lost 1, with 12 bases in between. The CDR3 has 13 amino acids. CDR1 and CDR2 (germline): SQVTM, ANQGSEA. CDR3 sequence reads: CSLRDRSYNEQFF. The CDR3 bases are TGCAGCCTCCGGGACCGTTCCTACAATGAGCAGTTCTTC.

This clonotype was recorded a few times. The V gene is TRBV18, the J gene TRBJ2-7; TRBD1 might be the D (5 bases). Germline V lookup: CDR1 KGHSH, CDR2 LQKENI. The CDR3 covers 13 residues. Trimming shortened V by 6 bases and J by 7 bases, and 16 bases separated the two germline ends. The CDR3 DNA reads TGTGCCAGCTCTTTGGCGTCAGGGCAAGAGCAGTACTTC. Protein product: CASSLASGQEQYF.

Many counts were recorded for this clonotype. This chain links TRBV4-1 with TRBJ1-5; no clear D. Germline V CDR1 and CDR2: MGHRA, YSYEKL. V was clipped by 1 base and J by 0 bases, with 7 bases between them. The CDR3 length is 15 residues. The CDR3 DNA reads as TGCGCCAGCAGCCAAGTCTTCGGTAGCAATCAGCCCCAGCATTTT. This translates into CASSQVFGSNQPQHF.

This clonotype was detected only a few times. The J gene is TRBJ2-1, the V gene TRBV20-1; 8 nucleotides align to TRBD1. The CDR3 covers 14 residues. CDR1 and CDR2 (germline): DFQATT, SNEGSKA (reference sequence). V shed 1 base, J shed 8 bases, and the junction held 7 bases outside the gene matches. The DNA of the CDR3 is TGCAGTGCTAGAGGGACAGGGTATGGTCATGAGCAGTTCTTC. Translated, it gives CSARGTGYGHEQFF.

On this clonotype: At one boundary the junction diverges from the germline segment, which might be a read error. This chain joins TRBV11-2 and TRBJ2-3, with no clear D. This CDR3 contains 16 residues. Germline V gene sequence: CDR1 SGHAT, CDR2 FQNNGV. This chain's CDR3 is CASSLGPPSSTDTQYF. CDR3 bases: TGTGCCAGCAGCTTAGGGCCTCCCTCAAGCACGGATACGCAGTATTTT.

The chain has TRBV28 and TRBJ2-1, with no clear D. The CDR3 runs to 14 residues. Trimming stripped 2 bases from V and 6 bases from J, with 11 bases between. Germline loops: CDR1 MDHEN, CDR2 SYDVKM. The CDR3 region has the DNA TGTGCCAGCAGTTTAGTACGGCAAATCAATGAGCAGTTCTTC. As protein: CASSLVRQINEQFF.

The chain carries TRBV20-1 and TRBJ2-7; possible D gene TRBD2, 6 bases. CDR3 length: 17 amino acids. Germline CDR1 and CDR2: DFQATT and SNEGSKA (reference sequence). The ends were cut back, 4 bases at V and 7 bases at J, with 29 bases in the middle. The CDR3 nucleotides are TGCAGTGCTACTCACCCTTATAGCGGACCAACTAACAATGAGCAGTACTTC. Its translation: CSATHPYSGPTNNEQYF.

This chain joins TRBV6-5 and TRBJ2-7, with TRBD1 matching 8 bases. CDR3 length: 14 residues. Germline trimming cut 5 bases from V and 5 bases from J; bases unmatched to any gene: 8. Germline CDR1 MNHEY, CDR2 SVGAGI. CDR3 sequence: CASSTQGALNEQYF. CDR3 nucleotides: TGTGCCAGCAGTACGCAGGGGGCGCTTAACGAGCAGTACTTC.